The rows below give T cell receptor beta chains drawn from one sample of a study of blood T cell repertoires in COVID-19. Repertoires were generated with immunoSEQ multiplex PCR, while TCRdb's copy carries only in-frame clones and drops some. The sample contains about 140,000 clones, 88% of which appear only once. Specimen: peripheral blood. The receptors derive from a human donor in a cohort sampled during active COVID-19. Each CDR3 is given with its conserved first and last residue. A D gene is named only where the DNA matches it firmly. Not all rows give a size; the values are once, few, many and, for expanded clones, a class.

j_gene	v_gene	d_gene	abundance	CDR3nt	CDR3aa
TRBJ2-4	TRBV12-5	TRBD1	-	TGTGCTAGTGGTTTGGCCCCGGGACAGGGACTAGCCAAAAACATTCAGTACTTC	CASGLAPGQGLAKNIQYF
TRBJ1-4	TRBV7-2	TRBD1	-	TGTGCCAGCAGCTTAGTGTCAGGGGGCGCGGCAACTAATGAAAAACTGTTTTTT	CASSLVSGGAATNEKLFF
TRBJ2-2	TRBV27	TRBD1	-	TGTGCCAGCAGTTTAAACAAGGGGGCCGCGAACACCGGGGAGCTGTTTTTT	CASSLNKGAANTGELFF
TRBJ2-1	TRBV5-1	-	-	TGCGCCAGCAGCTTGGAGGGGCTGAACAATGAGCAGTTCTTC	CASSLEGLNNEQFF
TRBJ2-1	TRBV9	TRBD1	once	TGTGCCAGCAGCGTAGAGGGGGCTAACTACAATGAGCAGTTCTTC	CASSVEGANYNEQFF
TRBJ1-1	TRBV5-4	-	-	TGTGCCAGCAGCTCAGGCTTGACAGGACGCACTGAAGCTTTCTTT	CASSSGLTGRTEAFF
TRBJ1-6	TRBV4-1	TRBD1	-	TGCGCCAGCAGCCAAGGACAGGGGTTTAATTCACCCCTCCACTTT	CASSQGQGFNSPLHF
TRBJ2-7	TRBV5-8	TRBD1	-	TGTGCCAGCAGCCCCCCCCCGGGACAGGGGTCCTACGAGCAGTACTTC	CASSPPPGQGSYEQYF
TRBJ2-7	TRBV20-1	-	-	TGCAGTGCTAGTAGTGGCAGGACCTACGAGCAGTACTTC	CSASSGRTYEQYF
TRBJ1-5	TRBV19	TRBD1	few	TGTGCCAGTAGCCGGGACAGGGGGCTAAGCAATCAGCCCCAGCATTTT	CASSRDRGLSNQPQHF
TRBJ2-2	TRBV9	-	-	TGTGCCAGCAGCGTAGTTGGGGCCATTACCGGGGAGCTGTTTTTT	CASSVVGAITGELFF
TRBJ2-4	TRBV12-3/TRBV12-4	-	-	TGTGCCAGCAGTCCGAAAAACATTCAGTACTTC	CASSPKNIQYF
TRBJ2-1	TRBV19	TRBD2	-	TGTGCCAGTCGGGGGAGTAGCGGGCTCCTCTCCTACAATGAGCAGTTCTTC	CASRGSSGLLSYNEQFF
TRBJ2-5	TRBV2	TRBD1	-	TGTGCCAGCAGTGATGGACAGGGCACGGAGACCCAGTACTTC	CASSDGQGTETQYF
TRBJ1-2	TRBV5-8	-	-	TGTGCCAGCAGCTTGAGGGGGAGGGGTAACTATGGCTACACCTTC	CASSLRGRGNYGYTF
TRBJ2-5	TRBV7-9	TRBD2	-	TGTGCCAGCAGCCCGGGACTAGCGGGGGCCCAAGAGACCCAGTACTTC	CASSPGLAGAQETQYF
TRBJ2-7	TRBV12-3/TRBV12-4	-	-	TGTGCCACCACGGACGGGGTTGAGCAGTACTTC	CATTDGVEQYF